Below are 32 T cell receptor beta chains sequenced from a single sample in a study of vaccination and CD4 T cells after COVID-19. Sequenced with the Oncomine TCR Beta short-read assay was DNA taken from cultured CD4+ T cells. Genomic DNA from cultured CD4+ T cells was extracted. Each CDR3 protein gets one entry after TCRdb re-called the PCR reads with MiXCR. The sample consists of more than 8,500 distinct CDR3 sequences, more than 25% of them appearing once. These receptors are not linked to any known antigen. The treatment is: approximately 10-day PBMC culture with coronavirus spike peptide pools or control peptides (ViraFEST assay). Samples of CD4+ T cells were obtained from the unexposed donor before the COVID-19 pandemic (2011-2018). Sequenced input: CD4+ T cells from blood, cultured in vitro. Receptors originate from a human donor in good health.

This clonotype has a handful of counts. The V call is TRBV10-3, the J call TRBJ1-2, with D uncertain. Trimming stripped 2 bases from V and 3 bases from J, with 7 bases between. The CDR3 has 13 residues. CDR1 and CDR2 from the germline V gene are ENHRY and SYGVKD. CDR3 in DNA: TGTGCCATCAGTGAGGACGGAGACTATGGCTACACCTTC. It encodes CAISEDGDYGYTF.

The V and J genes are TRBV28 and TRBJ2-1, with D perhaps matching TRBD1 or TRBD2 (5 bases each). The CDR3 loop spans 12 amino acids. V lost 8 bases to trimming and J lost 13 bases, with 18 bases between them. Germline V gene sequence: CDR1 MDHEN, CDR2 SYDVKM. The CDR3 reads CASGLHGDRQFF. In DNA, the CDR3 is TGTGCCAGCGGATTACACGGGGACCGACAGTTCTTC.

The V and J genes are TRBV29-1 and TRBJ2-2; a weak D match, TRBD1 (6 bases). The CDR3 covers 14 residues. V was shortened by 4 bases and J by 0 bases, with 9 bases between the two germline ends. Germline V gene sequence: CDR1 SQVTM, CDR2 ANQGSEA. The DNA for the CDR3 is TGCAGCGTTGGCGACAGGTCGAACACCGGGGAGCTGTTTTTT. Its protein product is CSVGDRSNTGELFF.

This clonotype is medium-sized within its sample. V and J are TRBV7-2 and TRBJ1-6; D may be TRBD1 (5 bases). The CDR3 loop spans 18 amino acids. Germline assignment: CDR1 SGHTA and CDR2 FQGNSA. The V end lost 5 bases, the J end lost 0 bases, and 17 bases lay between the germline ends. CDR3 in DNA: TGTGCCAGCAGCCCCTTGGGGCCCACGAGCTCCTATAATTCACCCCTCCACTTT. Its translation: CASSPLGPTSSYNSPLHF. The complete variable domain, with remaining parts taken from reference TRBV7-2 and TRBJ1-6, reads GAGVSQSPSNKVTEKGKDVELRCDPISGHTALYWYRQSLGQGLEFLIYFQGNSAPDKSGLPSDRFSAERTGGSVSTLTIQRTQQEDSAVYLCASSPLGPTSSYNSPLHFGNGTRLTVT.

This rearrangement joins TRBV5-1 to TRBJ1-6; a possible D gene is TRBD1 (6 bases). V gave up 4 bases and J gave up 4 bases, with 12 bases separating them. Germline assignment: CDR1 SGHRS and CDR2 YFSETQ. This CDR3 region has 15 residues. CDR3 loop: CASSTDRTYNSPLHF. CDR3 bases: TGCGCCAGCAGCACTGACAGGACTTATAATTCACCCCTCCACTTT.

The chain combines TRBV28 with TRBJ2-7, with TRBD1 matching 7 bases. V lost 5 bases and J lost 2; bases outside the gene matches: 6. The CDR3 spans 14 residues. Germline loops: CDR1 MDHEN, CDR2 SYDVKM. This CDR3 is CASSPGTEAYEQYF. CDR3 DNA: TGTGCCAGCAGTCCAGGGACAGAGGCCTACGAGCAGTACTTC.

This clonotype was observed a handful of times. The rearrangement uses TRBV30 and TRBJ1-5; no clear D. The CDR3 loop spans 13 amino acids. CDR1 and CDR2 from the germline V gene are GTSNPN and SVGIG (reference sequence). The V end lost 0 bases, the J end lost 0 bases, and 3 bases lay between the germline ends. Here the CDR3 DNA reads TGTGCCTGGAGTGTAGATAGCAATCAGCCCCAGCATTTT. As protein: CAWSVDSNQPQHF.

This chain connects TRBV20-1 to TRBJ1-6; possible D gene TRBD1, 5 bases. V shed 5 bases and J shed 10 bases, with 15 bases lying between them. In germline, CDR1 is DFQATT, CDR2 SNEGSKA (reference sequence). The CDR3 consists of 13 residues. The CDR3 reads CSAEQVAGSPLHF. CDR3 coding DNA: TGCAGTGCTGAACAGGTGGCTGGCTCACCCCTCCACTTT.

This clonotype occurred a few times. The chain couples TRBV30 to TRBJ1-2, with 7 nucleotides matching TRBD1. This CDR3 is built from 16 residues. V was clipped by 1 base and J by 8 bases; unmatched bases: 16. Germline CDR1 GTSNPN, CDR2 SVGIG (reference sequence). The CDR3 protein is CAWSASPGGSPIGYTF. CDR3 sequence (DNA): TGTGCCTGGAGTGCAAGCCCAGGGGGTAGCCCGATAGGCTACACCTTC.

The chain joins TRBV2 to TRBJ1-6; a weak D match, TRBD1 (6 bases). With 2 bases removed from V and 7 bases from J, the gap between germline ends came to 9 bases. CDR3 length: 14 amino acids. Germline CDR1 reads SNHLY; CDR2 reads FYNNEI. CDR3 sequence reads: CASSEQGINSPLHF. The CDR3 DNA follows: TGTGCCAGCAGTGAACAGGGGATAAATTCACCCCTCCACTTT. Combining the CDR3 with reference TRBV2 and TRBJ1-6 gives the whole variable domain EPEVTQTPSHQVTQMGQEVILRCVPISNHLYFYWYRQILGQKVEFLVSFYNNEISEKSEIFDDQFSVERPDGSNFTLKIRSTKLEDSAMYFCASSEQGINSPLHFGNGTRLTVT.

This clonotype came up a few times. V is TRBV19 and J is TRBJ1-1, with 7 bases that match TRBD1. After removal of 7 bases from V and 3 bases from J, the junction contained 8 bases not matched to a gene. CDR3 length: 14 residues. CDR1 is LNHDA and CDR2 is SQIVND in the germline V gene (reference sequence). CDR3 protein: CASNKGRGYTEAFF. The CDR3 coding sequence is TGTGCCAGTAATAAGGGCAGGGGGTACACTGAAGCTTTCTTT.

This sequence joins TRBV29-1 and TRBJ1-3, with 7 bases aligning to TRBD1. V shed 7 bases, J shed 0 bases, and the junction held 6 bases outside the gene matches. The CDR3 contains 14 residues. Germline-derived CDR1 and CDR2 are SQVTM and ANQGSEA. The CDR3 reads CSAEDRSSGNTIYF. CDR3 in DNA: TGCAGCGCCGAGGACAGGTCCTCTGGAAACACCATATATTTT.

This clonotype occurred a few times. This chain joins TRBV11-3 and TRBJ2-1; TRBD2 matches 12 bases. The J segment lost 7 bases and the V segment lost 5 bases, leaving 9 bases of the junction unmatched. This CDR3 is built from 16 residues. Germline assignment: CDR1 SGHNT and CDR2 YENEEA. CDR3 protein: CASSGSLAGGVNEQFF. The CDR3 DNA is TGTGCCAGCAGCGGAAGCCTAGCGGGAGGGGTGAATGAGCAGTTCTTC.

This clonotype turned up a few times. V usage is TRBV6-5 and J usage is TRBJ1-1; D unresolved. V was shortened by 6 bases and J by 5 bases, with 10 bases between the two germline ends. Germline CDR1 and CDR2: MNHEY and SVGAGI. The CDR3 has 12 residues. The CDR3 loop is CASRSSRTEAFF. CDR3 DNA sequence: TGTGCCAGCAGGTCGTCGAGAACTGAAGCTTTCTTT.

This clonotype was observed a single time. The chain recombines TRBV5-1 with TRBJ2-2; the D gene is possibly TRBD1 (5 bases). Germline V gene sequence: CDR1 SGHRS, CDR2 YFSETQ. The germline V and J ends were trimmed by 10 bases and 5 bases, with 12 bases remaining between them. The CDR3 is 12 residues long. The CDR3 sequence: CAARVRTGELFF. Here the CDR3 DNA reads TGCGCCGCCAGGGTTAGAACCGGGGAGCTGTTTTTT.

This clonotype is medium-sized (0.01 to 0.1%) by share. The rearrangement links TRBV27 to TRBJ1-1, with TRBD1 identical over 7 bases. CDR1 is MNHEY, CDR2 SMNVEV, per germline (reference sequence). CDR3 length: 14 amino acids. J was trimmed by 5 bases and V by 11 bases; bases with no gene match: 14. Here the CDR3 reads CAVHRDRSRTEAFF. The CDR3 nucleotides read TGTGCCGTTCACCGGGACAGAAGTCGAACTGAAGCTTTCTTT.

The CDR3 region has the DNA TGTGCCAGCAGTGAGACAGTCTACAGCAATCAGCCCCAGCATTTT. This sequence encodes CASSETVYSNQPQHF. The chain has TRBV6-1 and TRBJ1-5; D might be TRBD1 (5 bases). This CDR3 comprises 15 residues. In germline, CDR1 is MNHNS, CDR2 SASEGT. V gave up 3 bases and J gave up 1 base, with 10 bases separating them.

This clonotype was observed a few times. The chain combines TRBV3-1 with TRBJ1-2; D is unclear. This CDR3 is built from 12 residues. The germline gives CDR1 LGHDT, CDR2 YNNKEL (reference sequence). V shed 1 base and J shed 4 bases, with 4 bases lying between them. The chain's CDR3 is CASSQGGYGYTF. In DNA, the CDR3 is TGTGCCAGCAGCCAAGGCGGCTATGGCTACACCTTC. The full variable domain, with the rest looked up from reference TRBV3-1 and TRBJ1-2, is DTAVSQTPKYLVTQMGNDKSIKCEQNLGHDTMYWYKQDSKKFLKIMFSYNNKELIINETVPNRFSPKSPDKAHLNLHINSLELGDSAVYFCASSQGGYGYTFGSGTRLTVV.

Only a few counts were recorded for this clonotype. The chain links TRBV20-1 to TRBJ1-1; D may be TRBD1 (6 bases). Germline V gene data show CDR1 as DFQATT and CDR2 as SNEGSKA (reference sequence). The V and J ends lost 3 bases and 3 bases respectively, with 11 bases between them. The CDR3 is 13 amino acids. CDR3 sequence (DNA): TGCAGTGCTAGTGGGGGGGCCGACACTGAAGCTTTCTTT. This sequence encodes CSASGGADTEAFF.

The chain joins TRBV24-1 to TRBJ2-3; 8 positions agree with TRBD2. V was clipped by 1 base and J by 0 bases; unmatched bases: 2. CDR3 length: 16 amino acids. Germline CDR1 KGHDR, CDR2 SFDVKD. CDR3 residues: CATSDLGGRSTDTQYF. In DNA, the CDR3 is TGTGCCACCAGTGATTTAGGCGGGAGGAGCACAGATACGCAGTATTTT.

This clonotype was detected only a few times. The V gene is TRBV19, the J gene TRBJ2-7, with 8 nucleotides matching TRBD1. V dropped 4 bases and J dropped 0; count of bases not matched to a gene: 5. The germline gives CDR1 LNHDA, CDR2 SQIVND (reference sequence). This CDR3 is 15 amino acids long. Here the CDR3 DNA reads TGTGCCAGTAGTAACCGGGACAGGAGCTCCTACGAGCAGTACTTC. It encodes CASSNRDRSSYEQYF.

The chain uses TRBV5-1 and TRBJ2-1, with D maybe TRBD2 (6 bases). Germline lookup yields CDR1 SGHRS and CDR2 YFSETQ. The CDR3 sequence is 16 residues long. The germline V and J ends were trimmed by 0 bases and 1 base, with 11 bases remaining between them. CDR3 nucleotides: TGCGCCAGCAGCTTGGGAGGTAGCGGTTCCTACAATGAGCAGTTCTTC. Residues: CASSLGGSGSYNEQFF. Using reference TRBV5-1 and TRBJ2-1 for the parts outside the CDR3, the full variable domain is KAGVTQTPRYLIKTRGQQVTLSCSPISGHRSVSWYQQTPGQGLQFLFEYFSETQRNKGNFPGRFSGRQFSNSRSEMNVSTLELGDSALYLCASSLGGSGSYNEQFFGPGTRLTVL.

This clonotype was observed a handful of times. V and J are TRBV10-3 and TRBJ2-2; TRBD1 aligns across 7 bases. V lost 6 bases, J lost 4 bases, and 2 bases stayed unmatched. The germline V gene has CDR1 ENHRY and CDR2 SYGVKD. The CDR3 loop spans 13 amino acids. CDR3 sequence reads: CAIRDRTTGELFF. CDR3 DNA sequence: TGTGCCATCAGGGACAGGACCACCGGGGAGCTGTTTTTT.

V gene TRBV28 combines with J gene TRBJ2-7; 7 nucleotides line up with TRBD2. Germline CDR1 and CDR2: MDHEN and SYDVKM. J was trimmed by 2 bases and V by 8 bases; bases with no gene match: 15. The CDR3 consists of 16 residues. The CDR3 reads CASYTEWGGKTYEQYF. CDR3 nucleotide sequence: TGTGCCAGCTACACCGAATGGGGGGGGAAAACCTACGAGCAGTACTTC.

This clonotype was detected a few times. As DNA, the CDR3 is TGTGCCAGCAGGGAGGGAACCGGGGAGCTGTTTTTT. Its translation: CASREGTGELFF. The chain recombines TRBV6-1 with TRBJ2-2; possible D gene TRBD2, 6 bases. Trimming cost V 6 bases and J 5 bases, with 7 bases left between them. CDR1 MNHNS and CDR2 SASEGT come from the germline V gene. The length of the CDR3 is 12 residues.

V gene TRBV29-1 combines with J gene TRBJ1-1, with 9 bases identical to TRBD1. Germline lookup yields CDR1 SQVTM and CDR2 ANQGSEA. V lost 8 bases, J lost 6 bases, and 10 bases stayed unmatched. The CDR3 is made up of 13 amino acids. This chain's CDR3 is CSQTQGASPEAFF. CDR3 coding DNA: TGCAGCCAAACACAGGGGGCGTCCCCTGAAGCTTTCTTT.

This clonotype has only a few counts. The V gene is TRBV6-1, the J gene TRBJ1-3; D call uncertain. Trimming removed 5 bases from V and 4 bases from J, with 12 bases in between. Germline V CDR1 and CDR2: MNHNS, SASEGT. The CDR3 sequence is 14 residues long. The CDR3 reads CASSISSGGNTIYF. CDR3 sequence (DNA): TGTGCCAGCAGTATATCGAGTGGGGGAAACACCATATATTTT.

This clonotype has only a few counts. V gene TRBV28 combines with J gene TRBJ1-3; D gene ambiguous. The CDR3 is 14 amino acids. V lost 6 bases and J 8 bases, leaving 17 bases between the germline ends. Germline lookup yields CDR1 MDHEN and CDR2 SYDVKM. This CDR3 reads CASSLTGSHYTIYF. CDR3 sequence (DNA): TGTGCCAGCAGCCTTACTGGGTCACATTACACCATATATTTT.

The chain has TRBV7-2 and TRBJ1-1; D is unresolved. With 4 bases removed from V and 2 bases from J, the gap between germline ends came to 8 bases. The CDR3 runs 13 residues. Germline V gives CDR1 SGHTA, CDR2 FQGNSA. The CDR3 coding sequence is TGTGCCAGCAGCTCCAGTCGTAACACTGAAGCTTTCTTT. Residues: CASSSSRNTEAFF.

This chain links TRBV14 with TRBJ1-1; D is unclear. The germline V and J ends were trimmed by 0 bases and 1 base, with 3 bases remaining between them. The CDR3 runs 13 residues. Per germline, CDR1 SGHDN and CDR2 FVKESK. This chain's CDR3 is CASSQDRNTEAFF. The DNA of the CDR3 is TGTGCCAGCAGCCAAGATCGGAACACTGAAGCTTTCTTT.

The V and J genes are TRBV20-1 and TRBJ2-2; 12 nucleotides line up with TRBD2. In germline, CDR1 is DFQATT, CDR2 SNEGSKA (reference sequence). The CDR3 spans 17 residues. J lost 6 bases, V lost 3 bases, and 11 bases had no gene match. CDR3 sequence: CSASRSLAGGLAGELFF. The CDR3 bases are TGCAGTGCTAGCCGGTCCCTAGCGGGAGGGTTGGCCGGGGAGCTGTTTTTT.

This clonotype was picked up a small number of times. The V gene is TRBV6-5, the J gene TRBJ1-1; 9 nucleotides match TRBD1. CDR1 and CDR2 (germline): MNHEY, SVGAGI. After removal of 6 bases from V and 1 base from J, the junction contained 9 bases not matched to a gene. The CDR3 is 16 amino acids. CDR3 residues: CASSYGGTGRNTEAFF. The CDR3 bases are TGTGCCAGCAGCTACGGGGGGACAGGGAGGAACACTGAAGCTTTCTTT.